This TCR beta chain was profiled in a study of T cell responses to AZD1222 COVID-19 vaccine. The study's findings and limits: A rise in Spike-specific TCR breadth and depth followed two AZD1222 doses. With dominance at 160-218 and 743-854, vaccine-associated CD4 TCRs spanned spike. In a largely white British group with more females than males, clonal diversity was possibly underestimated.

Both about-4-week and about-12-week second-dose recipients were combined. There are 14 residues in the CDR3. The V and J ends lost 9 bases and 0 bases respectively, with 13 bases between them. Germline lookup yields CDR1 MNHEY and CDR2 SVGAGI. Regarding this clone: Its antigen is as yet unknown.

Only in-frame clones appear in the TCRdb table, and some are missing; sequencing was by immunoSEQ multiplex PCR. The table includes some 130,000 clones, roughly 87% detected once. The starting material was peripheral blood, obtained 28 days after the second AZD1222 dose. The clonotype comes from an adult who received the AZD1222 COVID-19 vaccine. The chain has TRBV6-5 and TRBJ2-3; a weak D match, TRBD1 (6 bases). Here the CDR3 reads CASPGTKSTDTQYF. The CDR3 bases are TGTGCCAGTCCCGGGACAAAGAGCACAGATACGCAGTATTTT.